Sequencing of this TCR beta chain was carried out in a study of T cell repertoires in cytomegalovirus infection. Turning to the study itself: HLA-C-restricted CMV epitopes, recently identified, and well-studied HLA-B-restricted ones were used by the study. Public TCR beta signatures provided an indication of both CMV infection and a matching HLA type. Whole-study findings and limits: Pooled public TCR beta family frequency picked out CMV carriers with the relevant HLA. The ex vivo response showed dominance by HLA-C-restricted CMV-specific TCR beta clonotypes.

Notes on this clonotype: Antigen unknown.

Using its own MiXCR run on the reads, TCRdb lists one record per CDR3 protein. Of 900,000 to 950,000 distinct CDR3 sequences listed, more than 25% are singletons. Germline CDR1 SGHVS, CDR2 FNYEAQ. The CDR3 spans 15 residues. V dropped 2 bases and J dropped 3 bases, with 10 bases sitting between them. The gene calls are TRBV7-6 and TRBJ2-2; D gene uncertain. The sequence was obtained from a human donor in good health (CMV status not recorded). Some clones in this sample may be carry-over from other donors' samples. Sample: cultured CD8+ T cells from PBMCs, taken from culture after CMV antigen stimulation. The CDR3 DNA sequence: TGTGCCAGCAGCTTAACACCTATGTACACCGGGGAGCTGTTTTTT. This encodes CASSLTPMYTGELFF.